This note documents a single TCR beta chain sequence. Its matching antigen is unknown. V lost 1 base, J lost 8 bases, and 15 bases lay in between. Germline assignment: CDR1 SGHNT and CDR2 YENEEA. This CDR3 has 15 amino acids. This entry comes from a study of T cells in Graves' hyperthyroidism and ophthalmopathy. Amplification of TCR beta CDR3 regions used RNA as the template. TCR CDR3 underwent first-round RT-PCR with the HTBI primer set. TCRdb re-called the multiplex PCR reads with MiXCR, one entry per CDR3 protein. The sample contains roughly 580,000 distinct CDR3 sequences, around 14% of which appear only once. Together with thyroid ultrasound, orbital computed tomography, serum thyroxine and TRAb, clinical symptoms were used for diagnoses. Broader study findings: Ophthalmopathy could be told apart from stable hyperthyroidism with a 13 V-J model.

Sequenced material: blood. The rearrangement links TRBV11-3 to TRBJ2-1, with D unclear. The TCR was taken from a woman in her 30s with Graves' hyperthyroidism that later progressed to Graves' ophthalmopathy. Written as DNA, the CDR3 is TGTGCCAGCAGCTTAGCGGCTATCCGAGTACATGAGCAGTTCTTC. Amino acids: CASSLAAIRVHEQFF.